The present TCR beta chain was sequenced within a study of blood T cell repertoires in COVID-19. As for the study in general: The samples span acute and convalescent COVID-19 from the United States, Italy and Spain. The cDNA or gDNA used as material had been derived from T cells, B-cell-depleted T cells, or PBMCs.

From germline, CDR1 is LNHDA and CDR2 SQIVND (reference sequence). This CDR3 spans 14 amino acids. Trimming left V 5 bases short and J 2 bases short, with 12 bases between. Source study methods: Reference gene primers were amplified, and this amplification served to estimate nucleated cell counts. Sequencing was performed with immunoSEQ multiplex PCR; in TCRdb, only in-frame clones are kept and a portion is missing. The DNA gave D and trimming, while V, J and clone size come from that table. Here the sample spans about 250,000 clones, approximately 83% being singletons. The sequence came from a man in his forties or fifties with acute or convalescent COVID-19. The sequenced sample consisted of peripheral blood. The chain carries TRBV19 and TRBJ1-2, with a possible D match to TRBD1 (6 bases). DNA for the CDR3: TGTGCCAGTAGTCCCAGGGACAAGAACTATGGCTACACCTTC. Translated: CASSPRDKNYGYTF.